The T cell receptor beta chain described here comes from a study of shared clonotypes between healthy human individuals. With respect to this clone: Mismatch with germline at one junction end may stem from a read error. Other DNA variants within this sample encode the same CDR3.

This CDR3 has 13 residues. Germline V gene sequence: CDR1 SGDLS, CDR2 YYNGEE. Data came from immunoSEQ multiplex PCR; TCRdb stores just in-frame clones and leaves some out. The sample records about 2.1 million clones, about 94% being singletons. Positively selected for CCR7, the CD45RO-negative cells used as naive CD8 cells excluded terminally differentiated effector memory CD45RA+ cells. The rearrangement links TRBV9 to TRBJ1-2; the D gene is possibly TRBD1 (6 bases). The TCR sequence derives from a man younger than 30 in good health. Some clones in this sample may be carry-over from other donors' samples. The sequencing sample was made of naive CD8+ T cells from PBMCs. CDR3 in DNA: TGCGCCAGCAGCGTAGGACAGAACTATGGCTACACCTTC. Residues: CASSVGQNYGYTF.